This T cell receptor beta chain was recovered during a study of shared clonotypes between healthy human individuals. The healthy adult donors were HIV-negative and reported no recent acute infections or vaccinations. This clone was detected many times. The input for sorted-subset replicate PCRs was about 210 ng DNA, around 30,000 T cell genomes. The protocol was immunoSEQ multiplex PCR, while the TCRdb copy is restricted to in-frame clones and leaves out a portion. The table lists 300,000 to 350,000 clones, more than 60% of them singletons. Germline V lookup: CDR1 SGHRS, CDR2 YFSETQ. Trimming stripped 0 bases from V and 2 bases from J, with 4 bases between. This CDR3 has 13 residues.

The rearrangement links TRBV5-1 to TRBJ2-3; no definite D call. The sample consisted of memory CD4+ T cells sorted from blood. This sample's subset: CD45RA-negative fraction. The receptor was isolated from a man aged 25-45 years in good health. Here the CDR3 DNA reads TGCGCCAGCAGCTTGGCCTACACAGATACGCAGTATTTT. This gives the protein CASSLAYTDTQYF.